These T cell receptor beta chains were read from a single sample in a study of blood T cells in healthy people across ages. TCRdb re-derived calls from the 5' RACE reads in MiXCR, one entry per CDR3 protein. The sample lists about a million distinct CDR3 sequences; around two fifths were seen once. Material for sequencing was blood. The source is a man aged 18-30 years in good health. Each CDR3 is given with its conserved first and last residue. A D gene is named only where the DNA matches it firmly. Expanded clones get a size class; other rows say once, few or many, or leave the size out.

abundance	j_gene	v_gene	d_gene	CDR3nt	CDR3aa
-	TRBJ2-3	TRBV20-1	-	TGCAGTGCTAGAGATGTTGGCGGGGAGCACGCAGATACGCAGTATTTT	CSARDVGGEHADTQYF
-	TRBJ2-3	TRBV28	-	TGTGCCACCCTACCGACAGATTCGCACACAGATACGCAGTATTTT	CATLPTDSHTDTQYF
-	TRBJ1-1	TRBV3-1	-	TGTGCCAGCACGCGAAAAGACTCTGAAGCTTTCTTT	CASTRKDSEAFF
-	TRBJ1-1	TRBV4-3	-	TGCGCCAGCAGCCAAGATGGGGGGTTGGACACTGAAGCTTTCTTT	CASSQDGGLDTEAFF
few	TRBJ2-1	TRBV25-1	TRBD2	TGTGCCAGCAGTGGCGGGGGGGATAATGAGCAGTTCTTC	CASSGGGDNEQFF
-	TRBJ2-3	TRBV20-1	-	TGCAGTGCTAGTGGGGCTAGCACAGATACGCAGTATTTT	CSASGASTDTQYF
-	TRBJ2-2	TRBV6-2/TRBV6-3	-	TGTGCCAGCAGTGTACGGGGCGTCACCGGGGAGCTGTTTTTT	CASSVRGVTGELFF
few	TRBJ2-3	TRBV4-2	TRBD2	TGTGCCAGCAGCCAAGATAGGTCAGCGGGGGCCACAGATACGCAGTATTTT	CASSQDRSAGATDTQYF
-	TRBJ2-3	TRBV27	TRBD2	TGTGCCAGCAGTTTAGGAGCGGGGGCCGCGGATACGCAGTATTTT	CASSLGAGAADTQYF
few	TRBJ1-2	TRBV6-1	-	TGTGCCAGCAGTGACTGGACCGTCCGGGGCTACACCTTC	CASSDWTVRGYTF
few	TRBJ2-3	TRBV29-1	-	TGCAGCGTTGATCGAGGGGCCGGAGGTACGCAGTATTTT	CSVDRGAGGTQYF
few	TRBJ1-1	TRBV5-1	-	TGCGCCAGCAGCAACGACAGACTGAACACTGAAGCTTTCTTT	CASSNDRLNTEAFF
-	TRBJ1-1	TRBV20-1	TRBD1	TGCAGTGCCCAGGGGGTGGACACTGAAGCTTTCTTT	CSAQGVDTEAFF
-	TRBJ2-7	TRBV4-3	TRBD2	TGCGCCAGCAGCCAAGCGGGACTAGCCTACGAGCAGTACTTC	CASSQAGLAYEQYF
few	TRBJ2-4	TRBV19	TRBD1	TGTGCCAGTAGCCCCACTCCGGGACAGCAGTACTTC	CASSPTPGQQYF
few	TRBJ1-4	TRBV19	TRBD1	TGTGCCATCAGGGGGCTTGGTGAAAAACTGTTTTTT	CAIRGLGEKLFF
-	TRBJ1-6	TRBV12-3/TRBV12-4	-	TGTGCCAGCAGTTCCGAGTCCCCCTATAATTCACCCCTCCACTTT	CASSSESPYNSPLHF
few	TRBJ1-3	TRBV9	-	TGTGCCAGCAGCGTAGAGAGGTTGGACAGAATCTCTGGAAACACCATATATTTT	CASSVERLDRISGNTIYF
once	TRBJ1-2	TRBV4-3	-	TGCGCCAGCAACCAAGATGTCGCAGTAAACTATGGCTACACCTTC	CASNQDVAVNYGYTF
-	TRBJ1-2	TRBV27	-	TGTGCCAGCAGTGATCAGTATGGCTACACCTTC	CASSDQYGYTF
few	TRBJ2-3	TRBV5-1	-	TGCGCCAGCAGCCGGGACGGAGGGCGCACGGATACGCAGTATTTT	CASSRDGGRTDTQYF
-	TRBJ2-5	TRBV15	-	TGTGCCACCAGCAGGTTGGTGGGGGGCCCTGGAGAGACCCAGTACTTC	CATSRLVGGPGETQYF
few	TRBJ1-4	TRBV5-1	-	TGCGCCAGCAGCTCGAGGGACCGGACGCCGAATGAAAAACTGTTTTTT	CASSSRDRTPNEKLFF
few	TRBJ2-3	TRBV28	TRBD2	TGTGCCAGCAGGGCCGGGGGGACCACAGATACGCAGTATTTT	CASRAGGTTDTQYF
few	TRBJ1-2	TRBV7-2	TRBD1	TGTGCCAGCAGCTCATCCGGGACAGGCTTTTATGGCTACACCTTC	CASSSSGTGFYGYTF
few	TRBJ2-5	TRBV20-1	-	TGCAGTGCTAGGGACGCGGGGACCCAGTACTTC	CSARDAGTQYF
once	TRBJ1-2	TRBV10-3	TRBD1	TGTGCCATCGGTGAGTCGAGCACAGGGGGACCAACTAACTATGGTTACACCTTC	CAIGESSTGGPTNYGYTF
-	TRBJ2-3	TRBV7-2	TRBD2	TGTGCCAGCAGCTTGGATAGCGGGCCACTAAAAAAACCCACAGATATGCAGTATTTT	CASSLDSGPLKKPTDMQYF
few	TRBJ1-2	TRBV6-6	-	TGTGCCAGCAGTTACAGGTCGCGTGGGTATGGCTACACCTTC	CASSYRSRGYGYTF
-	TRBJ2-7	TRBV10-2	TRBD1	TGCGCCAGCAGTGAAGGGACAGAATACGAGCAGTACTTC	CASSEGTEYEQYF
-	TRBJ2-1	TRBV4-1	-	TGCGCCAGCAGTGTTAGAAGGGGCAGCTCCTACAATGAGCAGTTCTTC	CASSVRRGSSYNEQFF
-	TRBJ2-3	TRBV5-1	TRBD2	TGCGCCAGCAGCCCCTGGACTAGCGATAACACAGATACGCAGTATTTT	CASSPWTSDNTDTQYF
few	TRBJ1-6	TRBV2	TRBD1	TGTGCCAGCAGGGAGAGGACAGGCCATAATTCACCCCCCCACTTT	CASRERTGHNSPPHF
once	TRBJ2-7	TRBV11-2	TRBD2	TGTGCCAGCAGCCCGACTAGCGGGGGGCCATTTAGCTCCTACGAGCAGTACTTC	CASSPTSGGPFSSYEQYF
few	TRBJ2-1	TRBV9	-	TGTGCCAGCAGCTTGGGGGCAGGGACCTACAATGAGCAGTTCTTC	CASSLGAGTYNEQFF
few	TRBJ2-1	TRBV7-8	TRBD1	TGTGCCAGCAGCCCGAGGGGCAGGGGGAACAATGAGCAGTTCTTC	CASSPRGRGNNEQFF
-	TRBJ2-4	TRBV6-1	TRBD2	TGTGCCAGCAGTGACAGCGGGGAAGCCAAAAACATTCAGTACTTC	CASSDSGEAKNIQYF
-	TRBJ1-2	TRBV20-1	-	TGCAGTGCTAGAGATCAGGTGGGAGAGGGCTACACCTTC	CSARDQVGEGYTF
-	TRBJ1-5	TRBV4-3	-	TGCGCCAGCAGCCAAGGTCAGCAGGGCGGACAGCCCCAGCATTTT	CASSQGQQGGQPQHF
-	TRBJ2-2	TRBV12-3/TRBV12-4	-	TGTGCCAGCAGGTCAGGCCCCGGGGAGCTGTTTTTT	CASRSGPGELFF
-	TRBJ2-3	TRBV5-1	-	TGCGCCAGCAGCGTGGGCGACAGAGATACGCAGTATTTT	CASSVGDRDTQYF
few	TRBJ2-3	TRBV3-1	-	TGTGCCAGCAGATACGCTGACTGGGATACGCAGTATTTT	CASRYADWDTQYF
-	TRBJ2-4	TRBV29-1	-	TGCAGCGCCCGAGAAGGGACCTTGGACCCCCAAAACATTCAGTACTTC	CSAREGTLDPQNIQYF
-	TRBJ1-6	TRBV4-2	TRBD1	TGTGCCAGCAGCCAGGACTTGGGACAGGGGGCGGCCTCACCCCTCCACTTT	CASSQDLGQGAASPLHF
-	TRBJ1-2	TRBV28	TRBD1	TGTGCCAGCAGTTTATTAGTACCGACAGGGGGCACCGGCTACACCTTC	CASSLLVPTGGTGYTF
many	TRBJ1-4	TRBV7-2	-	TGCGCCAGCAGCTTGGGGGGATCTAATGAAAAACTGTTTTTT	CASSLGGSNEKLFF
-	TRBJ1-1	TRBV6-5	-	TGTGCCAGCAGAGATTGGACGAGTCAACGGGGCACTGAAGCTTTCTTT	CASRDWTSQRGTEAFF
-	TRBJ1-1	TRBV7-2	-	TGTGCCAGCAGCTGGCAACTCGAACGGGACACTGAAGCTTTCTTT	CASSWQLERDTEAFF